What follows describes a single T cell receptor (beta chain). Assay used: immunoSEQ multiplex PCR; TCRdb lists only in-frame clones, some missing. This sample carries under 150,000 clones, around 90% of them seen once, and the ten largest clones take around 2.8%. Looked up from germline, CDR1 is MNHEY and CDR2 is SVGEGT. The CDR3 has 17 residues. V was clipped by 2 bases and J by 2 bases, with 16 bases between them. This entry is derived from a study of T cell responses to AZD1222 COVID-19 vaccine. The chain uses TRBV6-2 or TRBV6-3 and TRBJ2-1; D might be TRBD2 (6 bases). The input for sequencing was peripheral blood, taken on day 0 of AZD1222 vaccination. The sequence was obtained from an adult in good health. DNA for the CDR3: TGTGCCAGCAGTTACGTGGGGTGGACGGGGGCCTACAATGAGCAGTTCTTC. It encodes CASSYVGWTGAYNEQFF.